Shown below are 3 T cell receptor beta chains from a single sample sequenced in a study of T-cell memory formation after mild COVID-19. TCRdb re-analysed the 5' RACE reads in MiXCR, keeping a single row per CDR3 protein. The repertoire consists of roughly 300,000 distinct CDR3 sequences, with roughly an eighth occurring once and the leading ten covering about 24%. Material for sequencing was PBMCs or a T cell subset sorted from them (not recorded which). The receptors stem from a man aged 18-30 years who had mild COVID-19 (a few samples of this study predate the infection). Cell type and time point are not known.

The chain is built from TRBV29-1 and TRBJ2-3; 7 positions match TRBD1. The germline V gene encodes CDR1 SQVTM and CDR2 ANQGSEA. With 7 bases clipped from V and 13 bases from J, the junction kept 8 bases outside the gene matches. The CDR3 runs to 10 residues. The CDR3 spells CSALTGVEYF. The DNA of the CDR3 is TGCAGCGCCCTAACAGGGGTAGAGTATTTT.

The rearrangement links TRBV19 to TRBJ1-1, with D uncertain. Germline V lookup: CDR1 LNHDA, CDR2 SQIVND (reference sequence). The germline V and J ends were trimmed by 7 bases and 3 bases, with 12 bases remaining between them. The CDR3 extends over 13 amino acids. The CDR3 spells CASTTLDDTEAFF. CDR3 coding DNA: TGTGCCAGTACCACTCTGGATGACACTGAAGCTTTCTTT.

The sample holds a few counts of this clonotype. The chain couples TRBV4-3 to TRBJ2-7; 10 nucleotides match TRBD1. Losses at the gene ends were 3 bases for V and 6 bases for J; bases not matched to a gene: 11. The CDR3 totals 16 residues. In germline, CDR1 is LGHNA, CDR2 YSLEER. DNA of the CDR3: TGCGCCAGCAGCCAGCTAGCCGGGGGACAGGGGTTCGAGCAGTACTTC. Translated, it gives CASSQLAGGQGFEQYF.